The 5 T cell receptor beta chains below all came from one sample that was sequenced in a study of molecular identifiers for immune sequencing clone quantification. Via MiXCR, TCRdb re-called the PCR reads, giving one row per CDR3 protein. The sample records under 65,000 distinct CDR3 sequences, around 25% being singletons. Sample: naive CD8+ T cells from blood, with Jurkat cell RNA spiked in. Described subset: FACS-sorted CD8+CD4-CCR7+CD45RA+ naive T cells. These receptors all come from a human donor in good health. Some libraries in this study had Jurkat cell RNA spiked in.

This clonotype was detected many times. The chain has TRBV4-3 and TRBJ2-7; TRBD1 aligns across 9 bases. The CDR3 runs to 14 residues. Germline V CDR1 and CDR2: LGHNA, YSLEER. V gave up 3 bases and J gave up 4 bases; unmatched junction bases: 4. The CDR3 loop reads CASSHGTGRYEQYF. The CDR3 DNA reads as TGCGCCAGCAGCCACGGGACAGGGAGATACGAGCAGTACTTC.

This clonotype has at least ten counts. The chain combines TRBV6-6 with TRBJ2-7; the D is unclear. V lost 2 bases and J 7 bases, leaving 6 bases between the germline ends. This CDR3 is built from 11 residues. Germline assignment: CDR1 MNHNY and CDR2 SVGAGI (reference sequence). The CDR3 DNA follows: TGTGCCAGCAGTTACGCAGAGGAGCAGTACTTC. Translating it yields CASSYAEEQYF.

A word on this clonotype: A read error may explain this, as a much larger clone is one base away. This rearrangement joins TRBV4-3 to TRBJ1-2, with 9 bases matching TRBD1. Germline V gene lookup returns CDR1 LGHNA and CDR2 YSLEER. CDR3 size: 15 residues. The CDR3: CACSQEQGAPIGYTF. The DNA of the CDR3 is TGCGCCTGCAGCCAAGAACAGGGGGCGCCTATTGGCTACACCTTC.

Comments on this clonotype: This could be a read error, since a much larger clone is one nucleotide away. This chain uses TRBV4-3 with TRBJ1-2; D ambiguous. Germline V lookup: CDR1 LGHNA, CDR2 YSLEER. The germline V and J ends were trimmed by 4 bases and 0 bases, with 15 bases remaining between them. CDR3 length: 16 residues. The CDR3 is CASSPTVRPANYGYTF. The CDR3, as DNA: TGCGCCAGCAGCCCGACGGTACGCCCCGCTAACTATGGCTACACCTTC.

Only a few counts were recorded for this clonotype. This chain uses TRBV29-1 with TRBJ1-1, with D possibly TRBD1 on 6 matching bases. The CDR3 sequence is 15 residues long. The ends were cut back, 7 bases at V and 1 base at J, with 19 bases in the middle. CDR1 SQVTM and CDR2 ANQGSEA come from the germline V gene. The CDR3 sequence is CSALGGGWGNTEAFF. In nucleotides, the CDR3 is TGCAGCGCCCTGGGGGGGGGCTGGGGGAACACTGAAGCTTTCTTT.